This TCR beta chain was observed in a study of T cell changes during pregnancy in multiple sclerosis. Per the germline V gene, CDR1 is SGHTA and CDR2 is FQGNSA. The CDR3 sequence is 15 residues long. The V segment lost 1 base and the J segment 5 bases; nucleotides outside the gene matches: 5. Only in-frame clones appear in the TCRdb table, and some are missing; sequencing was by immunoSEQ multiplex PCR. This repertoire shows 47,000 or so clones, about 94% found once; its top ten account for approximately 0.49%. The TCR was taken from a female donor with multiple sclerosis, enrolled in a pregnancy study. The specimen comprised CD4+ T cells from peripheral blood mononuclear cells, sampled in the first trimester of pregnancy. The J gene is TRBJ2-5, the V gene TRBV7-2; 9 nucleotides align to TRBD2. The DNA for the CDR3 is TGTGCCAGCAGCTTAGGCGGGGGGGCCCGGGAGACCCAGTACTTC. Its protein product is CASSLGGGARETQYF.